These T cell receptor beta chains were read from a single sample in a study of cytomegalovirus exposure and HLA in healthy donors. Clones were read by immunoSEQ multiplex PCR, and TCRdb kept only the in-frame ones, dropping some. Of about 190,000 clones in the sample, 85% are singletons; the top ten hold 1%. Material for sequencing was PBMCs. These receptors originate from a boy aged 2-9 years in good health and CMV-seronegative. The CDR3 runs from the conserved cysteine through the conserved F or W. Each record gives: J gene, D gene, V gene, clone size, CDR3 DNA, CDR3 protein. A D gene is named only where the DNA matches it firmly. Not every row has a clone size; where given, it reads once, few, many or a size class.

J gene: TRBJ1-4; D gene: -; V gene: TRBV6-6; clone size: -; CDR3 DNA: TGTGCCAGCAACCCGTCATTACTTAACGAAAAACTGTTTTTT; CDR3 protein: CASNPSLLNEKLFF
J gene: TRBJ1-1; D gene: TRBD1; V gene: TRBV2; clone size: -; CDR3 DNA: TGTGCCAGCATCAGCGTCCGGGACAGGGCTGAAGCTTTCTTT; CDR3 protein: CASISVRDRAEAFF
J gene: TRBJ1-1; D gene: -; V gene: TRBV5-8; clone size: -; CDR3 DNA: TGTGCCAGCAGCTTTCAGGGCCGGAACACTGAAGCTTTCTTT; CDR3 protein: CASSFQGRNTEAFF
J gene: TRBJ2-7; D gene: -; V gene: TRBV20-1; clone size: -; CDR3 DNA: TGCAGTGCTGACAGAACCTACGAGCAGTACTTC; CDR3 protein: CSADRTYEQYF
J gene: TRBJ2-7; D gene: TRBD1; V gene: TRBV10-3; clone size: -; CDR3 DNA: TGTGCCATCAGTGAGTCGGACAGGTCCCCGGACGAGCAGTACTTC; CDR3 protein: CAISESDRSPDEQYF
J gene: TRBJ2-1; D gene: -; V gene: TRBV15; clone size: -; CDR3 DNA: TGTGCCACCAGTCTCGGACAGAGCTCCTACAATGAGCAGTTCTTC; CDR3 protein: CATSLGQSSYNEQFF
J gene: TRBJ1-6; D gene: TRBD1; V gene: TRBV10-3; clone size: -; CDR3 DNA: TGTGCCGGTCGGGACAGCATCCCAAATTCACCCCTCCACTTT; CDR3 protein: CAGRDSIPNSPLHF
J gene: TRBJ1-3; D gene: TRBD1; V gene: TRBV11-2; clone size: -; CDR3 DNA: TGTGCCAGCAGCTCCCACCCAGGGGCAGGGGGTCCAGACACCATATATTTT; CDR3 protein: CASSSHPGAGGPDTIYF
J gene: TRBJ2-5; D gene: -; V gene: TRBV6-1; clone size: -; CDR3 DNA: TGTGCCAGCAGTGAGTCCGGAGGCAACCAAGAGACCCAGTACTTC; CDR3 protein: CASSESGGNQETQYF
J gene: TRBJ2-1; D gene: TRBD2; V gene: TRBV28; clone size: few; CDR3 DNA: TGTGCCAGCAGTTTACTGCGGGAGGGCCCGGACCCTTACAATGAGCAGTTCTTC; CDR3 protein: CASSLLREGPDPYNEQFF
J gene: TRBJ1-1; D gene: TRBD1; V gene: TRBV9; clone size: few; CDR3 DNA: TGTGCCAGCAGCGTAGAATCAGGGGGCACTGAAGCTTTCTTT; CDR3 protein: CASSVESGGTEAFF
J gene: TRBJ1-1; D gene: -; V gene: TRBV5-6; clone size: -; CDR3 DNA: TGTGCCAGCAGCTTTGGGGCCGGCACTGAAGCTTTCTTT; CDR3 protein: CASSFGAGTEAFF
J gene: TRBJ1-5; D gene: -; V gene: TRBV19; clone size: -; CDR3 DNA: TGTGCCAGTACTACCCCTAAGGGGGTCCCTGGACAGCCCCAGCATTTT; CDR3 protein: CASTTPKGVPGQPQHF
J gene: TRBJ2-3; D gene: TRBD1; V gene: TRBV5-4; clone size: -; CDR3 DNA: TGTGCCAGCAGCTGGACAGGGGAGCTCACAGATACGCAGTATTTT; CDR3 protein: CASSWTGELTDTQYF
J gene: TRBJ1-4; D gene: TRBD1; V gene: TRBV7-8; clone size: -; CDR3 DNA: TGTGCCAGCAGCGGCCCGCGGGGACAGGGGGATGAAAAACTGTTTTTT; CDR3 protein: CASSGPRGQGDEKLFF
J gene: TRBJ1-4; D gene: -; V gene: TRBV7-9; clone size: -; CDR3 DNA: TGTTCCAGCAGCTTAGAAGCCGGGTCCCTCTTTTTT; CDR3 protein: CSSSLEAGSLFF
J gene: TRBJ1-1; D gene: -; V gene: TRBV6-5; clone size: once; CDR3 DNA: TGTGCCAGCAGTTACTCGGTGAGCTCTGAAGCTTTCTTT; CDR3 protein: CASSYSVSSEAFF
J gene: TRBJ1-5; D gene: TRBD1; V gene: TRBV10-3; clone size: once; CDR3 DNA: TGTGCCACCGTTGAGGGGGGACAGGGGAATCAGCCCCAGCATTTT; CDR3 protein: CATVEGGQGNQPQHF
J gene: TRBJ2-1; D gene: -; V gene: TRBV28; clone size: -; CDR3 DNA: TGTGCCAGCAGTCGGGTCCTTCGTGAGCAGTTCTTC; CDR3 protein: CASSRVLREQFF
J gene: TRBJ1-6; D gene: -; V gene: TRBV6-4; clone size: -; CDR3 DNA: TGTGCCAGCAGCAGGGTGGATAATTCACCCCTCCACTTT; CDR3 protein: CASSRVDNSPLHF
J gene: TRBJ2-7; D gene: TRBD2; V gene: TRBV2; clone size: -; CDR3 DNA: TGTGCCAGCACCGAGGGAGGGTACGAGCAGTACTTC; CDR3 protein: CASTEGGYEQYF
J gene: TRBJ2-7; D gene: -; V gene: TRBV5-4; clone size: -; CDR3 DNA: TGTGCCAGCAGCTACAGGGACAAATCAATTTACGAGCAGTACTTC; CDR3 protein: CASSYRDKSIYEQYF
J gene: TRBJ2-7; D gene: TRBD1; V gene: TRBV28; clone size: -; CDR3 DNA: TGTGCCAGCAGGGCCGGACAGGTTCCCTACGAGCAGTACTTC; CDR3 protein: CASRAGQVPYEQYF
J gene: TRBJ2-6; D gene: -; V gene: TRBV7-9; clone size: -; CDR3 DNA: TGTTCCAGCAGCGTTAACAGGGTACCTGGGGCCAACGTCCTGACTTTC; CDR3 protein: CSSSVNRVPGANVLTF
J gene: TRBJ1-5; D gene: -; V gene: TRBV18; clone size: -; CDR3 DNA: TGTGCCAGCTCACGGGAGGAGAACCAGCCCCAGCATTTT; CDR3 protein: CASSREENQPQHF
J gene: TRBJ2-3; D gene: TRBD1; V gene: TRBV5-1; clone size: -; CDR3 DNA: TGCGCCAGCAGCCCGCGAGGGGGCCTGGGCGGTACGCAGTATTTT; CDR3 protein: CASSPRGGLGGTQYF
J gene: TRBJ2-3; D gene: TRBD1; V gene: TRBV4-1; clone size: once; CDR3 DNA: TGCGCCAGCAGCTTCCGGGACAGAGATACAGATACGCAGTATTTT; CDR3 protein: CASSFRDRDTDTQYF
J gene: TRBJ2-3; D gene: TRBD2; V gene: TRBV18; clone size: -; CDR3 DNA: TGTGCCAGCTCAAGGGAGGGGTACACAGATACGCAGTATTTT; CDR3 protein: CASSREGYTDTQYF
J gene: TRBJ2-1; D gene: TRBD2; V gene: TRBV7-8; clone size: once; CDR3 DNA: TGTGCCAGCAGCTTGAACGGACTAGCGAGAGTGTATGAGCAGTTCTTC; CDR3 protein: CASSLNGLARVYEQFF
J gene: TRBJ2-1; D gene: -; V gene: TRBV4-1; clone size: -; CDR3 DNA: TGCGCCAGCAGCCAAGGGGGCCCCTACAATGAGCAGTTCTTC; CDR3 protein: CASSQGGPYNEQFF
J gene: TRBJ1-1; D gene: TRBD1; V gene: TRBV19; clone size: -; CDR3 DNA: TGTGCCAGTAGCTCAACAGGGGCCACTGAAGCTTTCTTT; CDR3 protein: CASSSTGATEAFF
J gene: TRBJ2-1; D gene: TRBD1; V gene: TRBV6-5; clone size: -; CDR3 DNA: TGTGCCAGCAGTGGGGGGGACAGGGCCTACAATGAGCAGTTCTTC; CDR3 protein: CASSGGDRAYNEQFF
J gene: TRBJ1-3; D gene: -; V gene: TRBV5-1; clone size: -; CDR3 DNA: TGCGCCAGCAGCTTGGTGAAGTCTGGGGAGGCTGGAAACACCATATATTTT; CDR3 protein: CASSLVKSGEAGNTIYF
J gene: TRBJ2-1; D gene: -; V gene: TRBV27; clone size: -; CDR3 DNA: TGTGCCAGCAGTGGGAGGAATGAGCAGTTCTTC; CDR3 protein: CASSGRNEQFF
J gene: TRBJ2-3; D gene: TRBD1; V gene: TRBV5-4; clone size: -; CDR3 DNA: TGTGCCAGCAGCAGACCGGGACAGGGAACAGATACGCAGTATTTT; CDR3 protein: CASSRPGQGTDTQYF
J gene: TRBJ2-1; D gene: -; V gene: TRBV2; clone size: -; CDR3 DNA: TGTGCCAGCAACGGCGGTTCCTACAATGAGCAGTTCTTC; CDR3 protein: CASNGGSYNEQFF